One and the same sample provided the 23 T cell receptor beta chains below, sequenced in a study of Ad26.COV2.S vaccination and SARS-CoV-2 variants. Treatment here: 15 to 20 received Ad26.COV2.S at low or high dose, single or two shots; about 5 received placebo; per-sample allocation not given. Sampling was performed 63 days after the first vaccine or placebo injection. Clones were sequenced by immunoSEQ multiplex PCR, and TCRdb holds only the in-frame ones, with some missing. The sample records a few hundred thousand clones, 80% to 95% being singletons. Material: peripheral blood, obtained in a trial of Ad26.COV2.S vaccine versus placebo. The receptor source for this set is a person between 18 and 59 years old who received the Ad26.COV2.S COVID-19 vaccine or a placebo.

This chain uses TRBV5-4 with TRBJ2-7; D is perhaps TRBD1 (5 bases). There are 13 residues in the CDR3. V lost 2 bases to trimming and J lost 0 bases, with 6 bases between them. The germline CDR1 and CDR2 sequences are SGHNT and YYREEE (reference sequence). The CDR3 coding sequence is TGTGCCAGCAGCTTAGGGGTCTCCTACGAGCAGTACTTC. Its translation is CASSLGVSYEQYF. The full variable domain, in which reference TRBV5-4 and TRBJ2-7 provide the parts outside the CDR3, is ETGVTQSPTHLIKTRGQQVTLRCSSQSGHNTVSWYQQALGQGPQFIFQYYREEENGRGNFPPRFSGLQFPNYSSELNVNALELDDSALYLCASSLGVSYEQYFGPGTRLTVT.

This chain joins TRBV20-1 and TRBJ1-6, with 11 bases fitting TRBD1. CDR1 is DFQATT and CDR2 is SNEGSKA in the germline V gene (reference sequence). The trim removed 3 bases at V and 9 bases at J, leaving 7 bases unmatched. This CDR3 comprises 15 residues. The CDR3, as DNA: TGCAGTGCTAGTGTCGTAGGACAGGGGGCTTCACCCCTCCACTTT. Translating it yields CSASVVGQGASPLHF.

This clone occurred a few times. CDR3 DNA sequence: TGCGCCAGCAGCCCCGGGACAGAATCAACTAATGAAAAACTGTTTTTT. It translates to CASSPGTESTNEKLFF. The rearrangement links TRBV5-1 to TRBJ1-4; 7 nucleotides match TRBD1. V shed 4 bases and J 0 bases; nucleotides not matched to a gene: 6. This CDR3 contains 16 residues. Germline CDR1 reads SGHRS; CDR2 reads YFSETQ.

The V and J genes are TRBV7-6 and TRBJ2-7, with 10 nucleotides matching TRBD2. Germline trimming cut 1 base from V and 5 bases from J; bases unmatched to any gene: 11. Germline V gene data show CDR1 as SGHVS and CDR2 as FNYEAQ. There are 17 residues in the CDR3. The CDR3 sequence is CASSLDHLAGAKNEQYF. The DNA for the CDR3 is TGTGCCAGCAGCTTAGACCACCTAGCGGGAGCTAAAAACGAGCAGTACTTC.

This chain connects TRBV12-5 to TRBJ2-1; D gene ambiguous. The ends were cut back, 3 bases at V and 6 bases at J, with 9 bases in the middle. Per germline, CDR1 LGHNT and CDR2 FRNRAP. The CDR3 runs to 13 residues. The CDR3 protein is CASGFKPFNEQFF. CDR3 DNA: TGTGCTAGTGGTTTCAAGCCTTTCAATGAGCAGTTCTTC.

The chain links TRBV4-3 to TRBJ2-1, with a tentative D call TRBD2 (7 bases). The CDR3 totals 16 residues. Trimming took off 1 base at V and 4 bases at J, with 14 bases between the two ends. From germline, CDR1 is LGHNA and CDR2 YSLEER. In nucleotides, the CDR3 is TGCGCCAGCAGCCAAGGGCTCAGCGGGACATACAATGAGCAGTTCTTC. As protein: CASSQGLSGTYNEQFF.

The rearrangement links TRBV9 to TRBJ2-3, with D maybe TRBD2 (6 bases). CDR1 is SGDLS and CDR2 is YYNGEE in the germline V gene. The CDR3 consists of 15 residues. The V end was cut by 0 bases, the J end by 4 bases, with 12 bases between. CDR3 DNA sequence: TGTGCCAGCAGCGTAGGAGGAGGGTGGGCAGATACGCAGTATTTT. This sequence encodes CASSVGGGWADTQYF.

This clone has a single count. The V call is TRBV27, the J call TRBJ2-7; 11 nucleotides agree with TRBD1. Germline V lookup: CDR1 MNHEY, CDR2 SMNVEV (reference sequence). With V trimmed by 5 bases and J by 3 bases, 3 bases remained unmatched. This CDR3 is built from 14 residues. CDR3: CASSPGTGGYEQYF. CDR3 bases: TGTGCCAGCAGTCCTGGGACAGGGGGCTACGAGCAGTACTTC.

The J gene is TRBJ2-7, the V gene TRBV5-8; D unresolved. The CDR3 spans 15 residues. V gave up 1 base and J gave up 3 bases, with 14 bases separating them. CDR1 is SGHTS, CDR2 YDEGEE, per germline. CDR3 region: CASSLPPPRYYEQYF. DNA for the CDR3: TGTGCCAGCAGCTTGCCTCCACCCAGGTACTACGAGCAGTACTTC.

The rearrangement links TRBV19 to TRBJ2-5, with 13 bases lining up with TRBD2. The CDR3 covers 16 residues. The germline CDR1 and CDR2 sequences are LNHDA and SQIVND (reference sequence). After removal of 6 bases from V and 5 bases from J, the junction contained 9 bases not matched to a gene. Written as DNA, the CDR3 is TGTGCCAGTAGGAGAGGACTAGCGGGAGCGGGGGAGACCCAGTACTTC. This codes for CASRRGLAGAGETQYF. The full variable domain, in which reference TRBV19 and TRBJ2-5 provide the parts outside the CDR3, is DGGITQSPKYLFRKEGQNVTLSCEQNLNHDAMYWYRQDPGQGLRLIYYSQIVNDFQKGDIAEGYSVSREKKESFPLTVTSAQKNPTAFYLCASRRGLAGAGETQYFGPGTRLLVL.

V is TRBV20-1 and J is TRBJ2-1; the match to TRBD2 covers 8 bases. Per germline, CDR1 DFQATT and CDR2 SNEGSKA (reference sequence). The CDR3 length is 16 residues. V shed 3 bases, J shed 3 bases, and the junction held 10 bases outside the gene matches. The CDR3, as DNA: TGCAGTGCTAGTATTGGACGCGGGAGGATCTACAATGAGCAGTTCTTC. This sequence encodes CSASIGRGRIYNEQFF.

This chain uses TRBV5-1 with TRBJ2-1, with a possible D match to TRBD2 (5 bases). Per germline, CDR1 SGHRS and CDR2 YFSETQ. The CDR3 runs to 13 residues. V lost 4 bases to trimming and J lost 7 bases, with 12 bases between them. DNA for the CDR3: TGCGCCAGCAGCCTAGGCGCGGGTAATGAGCAGTTCTTC. Amino acid sequence: CASSLGAGNEQFF.

The chain combines TRBV9 with TRBJ2-3; TRBD2 matches 8 bases. J lost 2 bases, V lost 2 bases, and 10 bases had no gene match. The CDR3 consists of 17 residues. Germline-derived CDR1 and CDR2 are SGDLS and YYNGEE. The CDR3 DNA sequence: TGTGCCAGCAGCGTGGCTAGCGGGTCGGGGTCCACAGATACGCAGTATTTT. Protein product: CASSVASGSGSTDTQYF. Full variable domain (outside the CDR3, taken from reference TRBV9 and TRBJ2-3): DSGVTQTPKHLITATGQRVTLRCSPRSGDLSVYWYQQSLDQGLQFLIQYYNGEERAKGNILERFSAQQFPDLHSELNLSSLELGDSALYFCASSVASGSGSTDTQYFGPGTRLTVL.

The chain joins TRBV18 to TRBJ2-1, with TRBD2 identical over 14 bases. From germline, CDR1 is KGHSH and CDR2 LQKENI. The J segment lost 6 bases and the V segment lost 4 bases, leaving 2 bases of the junction unmatched. The CDR3 extends over 15 amino acids. The CDR3: CASSLGTSGGNEQFF. The CDR3, as DNA: TGTGCCAGCTCACTCGGGACTAGCGGGGGCAATGAGCAGTTCTTC.

This chain joins TRBV10-3 and TRBJ2-7; TRBD2 might be the D (6 bases). Germline values: CDR1 ENHRY, CDR2 SYGVKD. V lost 8 bases and J 0 bases, leaving 8 bases between the germline ends. The length of the CDR3 is 12 residues. As DNA, the CDR3 is TGTGCCATCGGGAGGAGCTCCTACGAGCAGTACTTC. It yields the protein CAIGRSSYEQYF.

The V call is TRBV5-1, the J call TRBJ1-2, with TRBD1 matching 9 bases. CDR1 SGHRS and CDR2 YFSETQ come from the germline V gene. This CDR3 has 15 residues. V dropped 3 bases and J dropped 3; count of bases not matched to a gene: 6. The CDR3 DNA follows: TGCGCCAGCAGCTACAGGACAGGGGAAGACTATGGCTACACCTTC. This encodes CASSYRTGEDYGYTF.

This chain connects TRBV28 to TRBJ2-5; 9 bases are a match to TRBD2. Germline CDR1 is MDHEN and CDR2 is SYDVKM. The CDR3 has 13 residues. The J segment lost 10 bases and the V segment lost 6 bases, leaving 9 bases of the junction unmatched. CDR3 in DNA: TGTGCCAGCAGACGACTAGCGGTAAAGGGCCAGTACTTC. This gives the protein CASRRLAVKGQYF.

The chain carries TRBV7-3 and TRBJ2-1, with 8 bases that match TRBD2. V gave up 0 bases and J gave up 7 bases; unmatched junction bases: 8. Per germline, CDR1 SGHTA and CDR2 FQGTGA. There are 16 residues in the CDR3. CDR3 loop: CASSLTGREARNEQFF. Here the CDR3 DNA reads TGTGCCAGCAGCTTAACTGGGCGGGAGGCTAGAAATGAGCAGTTCTTC. Complete variable domain (other parts from reference TRBV7-3 and TRBJ2-1): GAGVSQTPSNKVTEKGKYVELRCDPISGHTALYWYRQSLGQGPEFLIYFQGTGAADDSGLPNDRFFAVRPEGSVSTLKIQRTERGDSAVYLCASSLTGREARNEQFFGPGTRLTVL.

The table lists this clone with a count of one. The rearrangement links TRBV7-9 to TRBJ2-1; D unclear. Germline V lookup: CDR1 SEHNR, CDR2 FQNEAQ (reference sequence). V shed 4 bases and J shed 3 bases, with 19 bases lying between them. The CDR3 totals 17 residues. In DNA, the CDR3 is TGTGCCAGCAGCTCGTCAATAGTAAGGACGAACTACAATGAGCAGTTCTTC. This sequence encodes CASSSSIVRTNYNEQFF.

CDR3 residues: CASSLGPRVSSYEQYF. CDR3 nucleotides: TGTGCCAGCAGCTTAGGCCCCCGGGTTAGCTCCTACGAGCAGTACTTC. The rearrangement links TRBV11-2 to TRBJ2-7; no clear D gene. The V gene lost 1 base and the J gene lost 0 bases, with 13 bases spanning the gap. The germline V gene has CDR1 SGHAT and CDR2 FQNNGV. There are 16 residues in the CDR3.

The gene calls are TRBV7-2 and TRBJ2-3, with 7 bases matching TRBD2. CDR1 is SGHTA and CDR2 is FQGNSA in the germline V gene. This CDR3 has 15 amino acids. Germline trimming cut 5 bases from V and 2 bases from J; bases unmatched to any gene: 7. The CDR3 DNA sequence: TGTGCCAGCAGCCGGGACTACCTGATCACAGATACGCAGTATTTT. Protein product: CASSRDYLITDTQYF.

CDR3 in amino acids: CASRRRTGPSPNEQFF. The CDR3 DNA reads TGTGCCAGTAGACGCCGAACTGGCCCGAGCCCCAATGAGCAGTTCTTC. The V and J genes are TRBV19 and TRBJ2-1, with D hard to call. CDR1 and CDR2 from the germline V gene are LNHDA and SQIVND (reference sequence). The CDR3 sequence is 16 residues long. Trimming removed 6 bases from V and 6 bases from J, with 21 bases in between.

The rearrangement uses TRBV7-9 and TRBJ2-1; either TRBD1 or TRBD2 may supply D (5 bases each). The CDR3 is 14 amino acids. Deletions cut 4 bases from V and 8 bases from J, with 15 bases between. Germline loops: CDR1 SEHNR, CDR2 FQNEAQ (reference sequence). CDR3 amino acids: CASSSRDPVDEQFF. The CDR3 nucleotides read TGTGCCAGCAGCTCCAGGGACCCGGTCGATGAGCAGTTCTTC.